This T cell receptor (beta chain) was documented in a study of CXCR3-negative and CXCR3-positive naive CD8 T cells. Study at large: Every library held about 1.5 +/- 0.3 million TRB reads, and the total came to around 140 million. Study-level findings and limits: Fresh PBMCs served for most assays, and CXCR3 expression fell partially after cryopreservation. Hydrophobicity was higher for TRB CDR3s found in CXCR3-positive naive cells than in CXCR3-negative naive cells.

Regarding this clonotype: Its target is unknown.

UMI labels and 5' RACE were used to prepare the TRB cDNA libraries. For each CDR3 protein, TCRdb gives one entry from its re-call of the 5' RACE reads, without DNA. The sample table sets out 50,000 to 70,000 distinct CDR3 sequences. CDR1 and CDR2 from the germline V gene are LGHNT and FRNRAP. The CDR3 covers 12 residues. The rearrangement links TRBV12-5 to TRBJ2-2. The sample was naive CXCR3+ CD8+ T cells from blood. Subset here: CD45RO-CCR7+CD27+CD95- naive CD8+ T cells expressing CXCR3 (TNR3+). The receptor comes from a human donor in good health. Some clones in this sample may be carry-over from other donors' samples. This CDR3 reads CASRQDTGELFF.